Below, 16 T cell receptor beta chains from the same sample are listed, as sequenced in a study of Graves' ophthalmopathy and Graves' hyperthyroidism. From RNA, the CDR3 regions of TCR beta chains were amplified and sequenced. A first-round RT-PCR used HTBI primers, followed by a second-round multiplex PCR. MiXCR, run by TCRdb on the multiplex PCR reads, gives a single entry per CDR3 protein. This table holds roughly 1.1 million distinct CDR3 sequences, 35% to 40% found once. The material sequenced was peripheral blood or thyroid tissue (not recorded which). These receptors came from an adult man with Graves' hyperthyroidism.

V and J are TRBV14 and TRBJ1-4; the match to TRBD1 covers 7 bases. J was trimmed by 10 bases and V by 2 bases; bases with no gene match: 16. Germline CDR1 SGHDN, CDR2 FVKESK. The CDR3 spans 17 residues. CDR3 coding DNA: TGTGCCAGCAGCCAACCGGGACAGCGAAATCGACTCGGAAAACTGTTTTTT. Its protein is CASSQPGQRNRLGKLFF.

This clonotype appeared many times. The V gene is TRBV7-9, the J gene TRBJ1-6; D call uncertain. Trimming removed 3 bases from V and 0 bases from J, with 6 bases in between. The germline V gene has CDR1 SEHNR and CDR2 FQNEAQ (reference sequence). The CDR3 is made up of 15 amino acids. The CDR3 spells CASSFKSSYNSPLHF. The DNA for the CDR3 is TGTGCCAGCAGCTTTAAAAGCTCCTATAATTCACCCCTCCACTTT.

In its sample, this clonotype was seen many times. The rearrangement links TRBV20-1 to TRBJ1-5, with D unclear. The CDR3 contains 14 residues. The germline V gene encodes CDR1 DFQATT and CDR2 SNEGSKA (reference sequence). Trimming pared 0 bases from V and 4 bases from J, leaving 10 bases between. The CDR3 DNA reads TGCAGTGCTAGAGATCCATGGCAGAATCAGCCCCAGCATTTT. Residues: CSARDPWQNQPQHF.

On this clonotype itself: A read error may be the cause here, since a much bigger clone is one base away. The rearrangement uses TRBV5-1 and TRBJ2-7; 7 nucleotides agree with TRBD2. CDR1 and CDR2 (germline): SGHRS, YFSETQ. The length of the CDR3 is 16 residues. V lost 7 bases, J lost 3 bases, and 16 bases stayed unmatched. The CDR3 spells CASGRRAGDFDYEQYF. DNA of the CDR3: TGCGCCAGCGGCCGACGTGCGGGAGATTTCGACTACGAGCAGTACTTC.

Turning to this clonotype: A single base separates this from a much larger clone, so it may be a read error. V usage is TRBV19 and J usage is TRBJ1-1, with D tentatively TRBD1 (5 bases). The germline V gene encodes CDR1 LNHDA and CDR2 SQIVND (reference sequence). CDR3 length: 16 residues. DNA for the CDR3: TGTGGCAGTAGTATACCGACAGAAAACGTGAACACTGAAGCTTTCTTT. This translates into CGSSIPTENVNTEAFF.

The chain joins TRBV25-1 to TRBJ1-3; D not resolved. Trimming took off 5 bases at V and 0 bases at J, with 8 bases between the two ends. The germline V gene encodes CDR1 MGHDK and CDR2 SYGVNS. This CDR3 spans 14 amino acids. As DNA, the CDR3 is TGTGCCAGCAGTTTCCCGAGCTCTGGAAACACCATATATTTT. This codes for CASSFPSSGNTIYF.

This chain links TRBV29-1 with TRBJ1-1; weak D call: TRBD1 (5 bases). This CDR3 has 12 residues. Trimming shortened V by 8 bases and J by 4 bases, and 14 bases separated the two germline ends. Germline V gene lookup returns CDR1 SQVTM and CDR2 ANQGSEA. Here the CDR3 DNA reads TGCAGCTTGGGACCGAGGACCACTGAAGCTTTCTTT. Translation: CSLGPRTTEAFF.

This rearrangement joins TRBV5-1 to TRBJ1-1, with D maybe TRBD1 (5 bases). CDR1 and CDR2 from the germline V gene are SGHRS and YFSETQ. The CDR3 is 14 residues long. V was pared by 3 bases and J by 8 bases, with 17 bases between. CDR3 in DNA: TGCGCCAGCAGCTCGACTACAGACAGATCCGAAGCTTTCTTT. As protein: CASSSTTDRSEAFF.

The CDR3 loop is CATSDLREGANVLTF. The CDR3 coding sequence is TGTGCCACCAGTGATTTGCGGGAAGGGGCCAACGTCCTGACTTTC. The chain links TRBV24-1 to TRBJ2-6; possibly TRBD2 for D (5 bases). CDR3 length: 15 residues. Germline V lookup: CDR1 KGHDR, CDR2 SFDVKD. Deletions cut 0 bases from V and 4 bases from J, with 6 bases between.

The chain has TRBV4-3 and TRBJ2-2; D gene unclear. The germline V gene has CDR1 LGHNA and CDR2 YSLEER. This CDR3 is 13 amino acids long. Trimming took off 6 bases at V and 3 bases at J, with 8 bases between the two ends. The CDR3 DNA reads TGCGCCAGCAGACATCCCTACACCGGGGAGCTGTTTTTT. This encodes CASRHPYTGELFF.

The chain links TRBV29-1 to TRBJ2-2; TRBD1 matches 7 bases. CDR3 size: 12 residues. The V gene's germline CDR1 is SQVTM and CDR2 ANQGSEA. The V gene end was trimmed by 7 bases and the J gene end by 6 bases; junction bases not matched to a gene: 5. CDR3 sequence reads: CSAGGYAGELFF. The CDR3, as DNA: TGCAGCGCAGGGGGTTATGCCGGGGAGCTGTTTTTT.

This clonotype was seen ten or more times. The V call is TRBV4-3, the J call TRBJ2-5, with TRBD1 matching 7 bases. There are 15 residues in the CDR3. CDR1 and CDR2 (germline): LGHNA, YSLEER. The V segment lost 5 bases and the J segment 1 base; nucleotides outside the gene matches: 7. DNA for the CDR3: TGCGCCAGCAGCTCGACAGGGAGTATCCAAGAGACCCAGTACTTC. Protein sequence: CASSSTGSIQETQYF.

This CDR3 is CAISRQGAYEQYF. CDR3 in DNA: TGTGCCATCTCTAGACAGGGGGCCTACGAGCAGTACTTC. V and J are TRBV10-3 and TRBJ2-7; 9 bases match TRBD1. V shed 8 bases and J 2 bases; nucleotides not matched to a gene: 4. The V gene's germline CDR1 is ENHRY and CDR2 SYGVKD. There are 13 residues in the CDR3.

This clonotype was counted ten times or more. The chain uses TRBV10-3 and TRBJ1-5; a possible D gene is TRBD1 (6 bases). Germline lookup yields CDR1 ENHRY and CDR2 SYGVKD. This CDR3 is built from 14 residues. V dropped 4 bases and J dropped 6 bases, with 13 bases sitting between them. The CDR3 sequence: CAISGGRGIQPQHF. The CDR3 coding sequence is TGTGCCATCAGTGGTGGCAGGGGAATTCAGCCCCAGCATTTT.

The chain carries TRBV7-2 and TRBJ2-5; perhaps TRBD1 as D (6 bases). The end of the DNA fits TRBJ2-7 better, so the J call may be wrong. Germline CDR1 reads SGHTA; CDR2 reads FQGNSA. The CDR3 spans 14 residues. The CDR3 DNA sequence: TGTGCCAGCAGGGCAGGGGCTAAAGCCTACGAGCAGTACTTC. Residues: CASRAGAKAYEQYF.

This clonotype was picked up a small number of times. V usage is TRBV3-1 and J usage is TRBJ2-2; TRBD2 matches 7 bases. The CDR3 is made up of 15 amino acids. Per the germline V gene, CDR1 is LGHDT and CDR2 is YNNKEL (reference sequence). J lost 4 bases, V lost 1 base, and 3 bases had no gene match. The CDR3 region has the DNA TGTGCCAGCAGCCAAGGTGGGAGGGCCACCGGGGAGCTGTTTTTT. Its translation: CASSQGGRATGELFF. Variable domain in full (rest from reference TRBV3-1 and TRBJ2-2): DTAVSQTPKYLVTQMGNDKSIKCEQNLGHDTMYWYKQDSKKFLKIMFSYNNKELIINETVPNRFSPKSPDKAHLNLHINSLELGDSAVYFCASSQGGRATGELFFGEGSRLTVL.